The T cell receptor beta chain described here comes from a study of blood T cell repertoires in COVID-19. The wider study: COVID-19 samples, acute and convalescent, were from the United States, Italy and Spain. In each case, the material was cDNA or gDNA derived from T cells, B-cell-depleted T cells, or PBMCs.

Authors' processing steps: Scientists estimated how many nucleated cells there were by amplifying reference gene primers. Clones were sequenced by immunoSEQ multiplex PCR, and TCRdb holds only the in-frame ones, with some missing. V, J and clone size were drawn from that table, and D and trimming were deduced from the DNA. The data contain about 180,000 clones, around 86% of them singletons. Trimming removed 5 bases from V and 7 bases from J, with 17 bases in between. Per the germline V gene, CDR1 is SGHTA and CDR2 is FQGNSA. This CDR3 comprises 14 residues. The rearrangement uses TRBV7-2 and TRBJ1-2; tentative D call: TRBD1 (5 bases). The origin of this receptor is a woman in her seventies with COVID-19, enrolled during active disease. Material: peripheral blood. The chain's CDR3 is CASSPGQVGLGYTF. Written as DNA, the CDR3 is TGTGCCAGCAGCCCAGGACAAGTGGGGCTTGGCTACACCTTC.